A selection of T cell receptor beta chains follows, all from one sample in a study of regulatory T cells in long-lasting Graves disease. In TCRdb, the multiplex PCR reads were re-called with MiXCR into one record per CDR3 protein. Of about 620,000 distinct CDR3 sequences listed, approximately 15% are singletons. The same sample was also used in a study of T cells in Graves' hyperthyroidism and ophthalmopathy.

This specimen was peripheral blood mononuclear cells (PBMCs), taken at new diagnosis, from a patient treated with antithyroid drugs. All receptors come from a woman aged 25-40 years with Graves disease. The conserved cysteine and the conserved F or W are not part of the CDR3 here.

v_call: TRBV18
cdr3_aa: ASSRLAGAPYEQY

v_call: TRBV5-1
cdr3_aa: ASSLVYLDRNTEAF

v_call: TRBV6-1
cdr3_aa: ASSLQTEQETQY

v_call: TRBV2
cdr3_aa: ASSLTGGEQPQH

v_call: TRBV5-6
cdr3_aa: ASSYGRANQPQH

v_call: TRBV28
cdr3_aa: ASSLLNGPAGTQY

v_call: TRBV2
cdr3_aa: ASSDIGDIEQF

v_call: TRBV18
cdr3_aa: ASSFDVGEDTQY

v_call: TRBV12-3/TRBV12-4
cdr3_aa: ASLRGDYYNEQF

v_call: TRBV5-1
cdr3_aa: ASSLETSGSPVYEQY

v_call: TRBV5-1
cdr3_aa: ASSRELQGVEQF

v_call: TRBV20-1
cdr3_aa: SARLTSETQY

v_call: TRBV6-1
cdr3_aa: ASTKARVLVPGELF

v_call: TRBV15
cdr3_aa: ATSKSGYEQY

v_call: TRBV30
cdr3_aa: AWGDLDIAVLSSQPQH

v_call: TRBV20-1
cdr3_aa: SASARTGVNNEQF

v_call: TRBV7-9
cdr3_aa: ASSPVYGYT

v_call: TRBV5-1
cdr3_aa: ASSLVSDTEAF

v_call: TRBV12-3/TRBV12-4
cdr3_aa: ASRGQYNEKLF

v_call: TRBV18
cdr3_aa: ASSQTDSQYGYT

v_call: TRBV28
cdr3_aa: ASNTDRTSTDTQY

v_call: TRBV20-1
cdr3_aa: SVTGGNEQF

v_call: TRBV6-1
cdr3_aa: ASTGYSYNEQF

v_call: TRBV5-6
cdr3_aa: ASLRVSLHTEAF

v_call: TRBV5-1
cdr3_aa: ASGNAGVESYEQY

v_call: TRBV3-1
cdr3_aa: ASSQVAGVSEAF

v_call: TRBV20-1
cdr3_aa: SAVPRQLSNQPQH

v_call: TRBV28
cdr3_aa: ASSPAGGLSYNEQF

v_call: TRBV9
cdr3_aa: ASSVGAGVYNEQF

v_call: TRBV27
cdr3_aa: ASFSRDRGVSSEAGANVLT

v_call: TRBV10-2
cdr3_aa: ASSEVRSGLGGYT

v_call: TRBV24-1
cdr3_aa: ATRGTGEKLF

v_call: TRBV30
cdr3_aa: AWSVTREQF